This T cell receptor (beta chain) was sequenced in a study of CD8 T cells in Susac syndrome. With random hexamers, reverse transcription was performed on about 0.5 to 1 ug of RNA. TCRdb re-derived calls from the immunoSEQ multiplex PCR reads in MiXCR, one entry per CDR3 protein. Altogether 180,000 or so distinct CDR3 sequences are present, just under 95% being singletons, with the ten largest covering about 0.1%. Negative isolation yielded CD8+ and CD4+ T cells; FACS enriched TEMRA cells. Trimming cost V 4 bases and J 0 bases, with 8 bases left between them. CDR1 is SGHNT and CDR2 is YYREEE in the germline V gene (reference sequence). CDR3 length: 14 residues.

Sequenced sample: CD4+ T cells from PBMCs. This rearrangement joins TRBV5-4 to TRBJ2-4; no reliable D call. The clonotype comes from a human donor with Susac syndrome. This chain's CDR3 is CASSLDGAKNIQYF. For the CDR3, the DNA is TGTGCCAGCAGCCTGGACGGAGCCAAAAACATTCAGTACTTC.